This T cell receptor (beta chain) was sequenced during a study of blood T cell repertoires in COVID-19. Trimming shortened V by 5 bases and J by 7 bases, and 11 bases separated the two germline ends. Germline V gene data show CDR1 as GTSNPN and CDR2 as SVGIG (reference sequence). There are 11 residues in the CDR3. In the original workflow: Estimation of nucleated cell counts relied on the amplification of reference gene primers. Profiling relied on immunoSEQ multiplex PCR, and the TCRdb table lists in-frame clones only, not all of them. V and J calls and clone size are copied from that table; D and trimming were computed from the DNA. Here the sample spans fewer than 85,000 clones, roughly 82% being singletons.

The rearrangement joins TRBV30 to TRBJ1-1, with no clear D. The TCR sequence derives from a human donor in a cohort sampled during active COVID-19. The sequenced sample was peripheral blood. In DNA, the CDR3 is TGTGCCTGGGAGCGTAGACTTGAAGCTTTCTTT. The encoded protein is CAWERRLEAFF.